These 18 T cell receptor beta chains were all obtained from the same sample, sequenced in a study of blood T cell repertoires in COVID-19. Using immunoSEQ multiplex PCR, the repertoire was profiled, and TCRdb retains in-frame clones only, with some absent. The sample contains fewer than 500,000 clones, about 89% of which appear only once. The sequenced sample consisted of peripheral blood. The receptors were sampled from a woman aged 25-40 years with acute or convalescent COVID-19.

V is TRBV23-1 and J is TRBJ1-1; D call uncertain. TRBV23-1 is flagged as an ORF with uncertain function. Trimming shortened V by 0 bases and J by 4 bases, and 9 bases separated the two germline ends. The CDR3 runs to 14 residues. CDR3 loop: CASSQSPRGTEAFF. The CDR3 nucleotides are TGCGCCAGCAGTCAATCGCCTCGAGGCACTGAAGCTTTCTTT.

This clone was seen a few times. The J gene is TRBJ1-1, the V gene TRBV21-1. TRBV21-1 counts as a pseudogene. There are 14 residues in the CDR3. The DNA of the CDR3 is TGTGCCAGCAGCAGGGGGGGCCTGAACACTGAAGCTTTCTTT. It is translated as CASSRGGLNTEAFF.

The chain is built from TRBV7-2 and TRBJ1-5; possibly TRBD1 for D (6 bases). V was pared by 5 bases and J by 4 bases, with 18 bases between. Germline V lookup: CDR1 SGHTA, CDR2 FQGNSA. The CDR3 loop spans 16 amino acids. The DNA of the CDR3 is TGTGCCAGCAGCATACAACCGGGACACGTAAATCAGCCCCAGCATTTT. This sequence encodes CASSIQPGHVNQPQHF.

The chain has TRBV15 and TRBJ2-1; maybe TRBD2 (6 bases). Germline V CDR1 and CDR2: LNHNV, YYDKDF (reference sequence). The CDR3 extends over 14 amino acids. V was cut by 0 bases and J by 8 bases, with 11 bases left in between. CDR3 region: CATSRDPSVDEQFF. The CDR3 bases are TGTGCCACCAGCAGAGACCCTAGCGTGGATGAGCAGTTCTTC.

This clone was counted a few times. V is TRBV19 and J is TRBJ2-5; weak D call: TRBD2 (6 bases). This CDR3 region has 14 residues. Germline V gene data show CDR1 as LNHDA and CDR2 as SQIVND (reference sequence). Trimming removed 4 bases at V and 5 bases at J, with 14 bases between. CDR3 nucleotide sequence: TGTGCCAGTAGTACTGACGGGGGTTTCGAGACCCAGTACTTC. Protein sequence: CASSTDGGFETQYF.

The chain joins TRBV6-5 to TRBJ2-5, with 8 nucleotides matching TRBD2. J was trimmed by 5 bases and V by 2 bases; bases with no gene match: 10. Germline loops: CDR1 MNHEY, CDR2 SVGAGI. This CDR3 is built from 16 residues. CDR3 coding DNA: TGTGCCAGCAGTTACACTTCGCGGGGGGCAGGGGAGACCCAGTACTTC. Its translation: CASSYTSRGAGETQYF.

This clone was recorded only once. The genes are TRBV4-1 and TRBJ1-1; D perhaps matches TRBD1 (6 bases). The germline V gene has CDR1 MGHRA and CDR2 YSYEKL. Trimming shortened V by 5 bases and J by 6 bases, and 13 bases separated the two germline ends. There are 13 residues in the CDR3. In DNA form, the CDR3 reads TGCGCCAGCAGCACACAGGGATCTCCTGAAGCTTTCTTT. This gives the protein CASSTQGSPEAFF.

The J gene is TRBJ1-1, the V gene TRBV12-5, with D perhaps matching TRBD1 (6 bases). This CDR3 region has 17 residues. Trimming removed 0 bases at V and 1 base at J, with 15 bases between. Germline V CDR1 and CDR2: LGHNT, FRNRAP. The CDR3 is CASGLVTGQGRNTEAFF. The DNA of the CDR3 is TGTGCTAGTGGTTTGGTCACGGGTCAGGGGAGGAACACTGAAGCTTTCTTT.

This chain links TRBV2 with TRBJ2-3; D is ambiguous. The CDR3 is made up of 14 amino acids. Germline CDR1 and CDR2: SNHLY and FYNNEI. V lost 3 bases to trimming and J lost 2 bases, with 9 bases between them. CDR3 nucleotide sequence: TGTGCCAGCAGTGAGGAGCCTTACACAGATACGCAGTATTTT. This gives the protein CASSEEPYTDTQYF.

This chain connects TRBV4-2 to TRBJ1-4; D is undetermined. The CDR3 has 15 residues. Deletions cut 0 bases from V and 7 bases from J, with 12 bases between. Germline CDR1 is LGHNA and CDR2 is YNFKEQ. The CDR3 loop reads CASSQDWGGSEKLFF. The DNA of the CDR3 is TGTGCCAGCAGCCAAGATTGGGGAGGCTCTGAAAAACTGTTTTTT.

The rearrangement uses TRBV29-1 and TRBJ1-2; 9 bases agree with TRBD1. CDR3 length: 17 amino acids. Germline values: CDR1 SQVTM, CDR2 ANQGSEA. J was trimmed by 4 bases and V by 2 bases; bases with no gene match: 14. CDR3: CSVEPWTSTGGGYGYTF. The CDR3 DNA reads TGCAGCGTTGAACCTTGGACTTCGACAGGGGGTGGCTATGGCTACACCTTC. Based on the CDR3 plus reference TRBV29-1 and TRBJ1-2, the full variable domain is SAVISQKPSRDICQRGTSLTIQCQVDSQVTMMFWYRQQPGQSLTLIATANQGSEATYESGFVIDKFPISRPNLTFSTLTVSNMSPEDSSIYLCSVEPWTSTGGGYGYTFGSGTRLTVV.

The V and J genes are TRBV18 and TRBJ1-5, with unresolved D. CDR1 and CDR2 (germline): KGHSH, LQKENI. The CDR3 is 14 amino acids. V was trimmed by 3 bases and J by 3 bases, leaving 9 bases between them. The CDR3 DNA sequence: TGTGCCAGCTCACCGGGCTACAACAATCAGCCCCAGCATTTT. Its translation is CASSPGYNNQPQHF.

The chain is built from TRBV6-4 and TRBJ2-1, with a possible D match to TRBD2 (6 bases). The CDR3 consists of 13 residues. The ends were cut back, 3 bases at V and 9 bases at J, with 12 bases in the middle. Germline CDR1 and CDR2: MRHNA and SNTAGT. CDR3 region: CASSEDKEGEQFF. The DNA of the CDR3 is TGTGCCAGCAGTGAGGACAAGGAGGGTGAGCAGTTCTTC.

The chain joins TRBV23-1 to TRBJ1-2; D unresolved. TRBV23-1 is an ORF; its function is uncertain. The CDR3 has 13 amino acids. With 3 bases removed from V and 5 bases from J, the gap between germline ends came to 10 bases. CDR3 in DNA: TGCGCCAGCAGTCACCTAGCAGCATATGGCTACACCTTC. It yields the protein CASSHLAAYGYTF.

The CDR3 DNA is TGTGCCAGCAGTGAAGCTCGGACAGCATCCCTCCACTTT. Residues: CASSEARTASLHF. V and J are TRBV6-1 and TRBJ1-6; possibly TRBD1 for D (6 bases). CDR3 length: 13 residues. Germline values: CDR1 MNHNS, CDR2 SASEGT. The germline V and J ends were trimmed by 0 bases and 14 bases, with 11 bases remaining between them.

The rearrangement uses TRBV6-5 and TRBJ2-2; 7 bases line up with TRBD1. V lost 8 bases to trimming and J lost 5 bases; unmatched junction nucleotides: 11. Per the germline V gene, CDR1 is MNHEY and CDR2 is SVGAGI. The CDR3 has 15 residues. The CDR3 DNA reads as TGTGCCAGCCGCCAGGACAGGATGGGGACCGGGGAGCTGTTTTTT. Translating gives CASRQDRMGTGELFF.

The chain recombines TRBV5-1 with TRBJ1-4, with 8 bases aligning to TRBD1. V was pared by 4 bases and J by 5 bases, with 10 bases of the junction left unmatched. The germline gives CDR1 SGHRS, CDR2 YFSETQ. CDR3 length equals 16 residues. As DNA, the CDR3 is TGCGCCAGCAGCAAGGGAGGACAGGGTGGAAATGAAAAACTGTTTTTT. It specifies CASSKGGQGGNEKLFF.

The V and J genes are TRBV5-1 and TRBJ1-2, with 12 bases identical to TRBD1. CDR3 length: 15 residues. Trimming cost V 3 bases and J 6 bases; bases outside gene matches: 6. The germline V gene has CDR1 SGHRS and CDR2 YFSETQ. For the CDR3, the DNA is TGCGCCAGCAGCTACCGGGACAGGGGGCAGGATGGCTACACCTTC. Protein product: CASSYRDRGQDGYTF.